Following are 21 T cell receptor beta chains from one sample sequenced in a study of cytomegalovirus exposure and HLA in healthy donors. Generated by immunoSEQ multiplex PCR, the TCRdb table keeps only in-frame clones and is missing some. In the table there are approximately 150,000 clones, almost 85% of which are singletons. The sequenced sample was PBMCs. The source of these receptors is a man aged 25-45 years in good health and CMV-seropositive.

The genes are TRBV2 and TRBJ2-1, with D possibly being TRBD1 (6 bases). The CDR3 contains 14 residues. In germline, CDR1 is SNHLY, CDR2 FYNNEI. V lost 2 bases and J 9 bases, leaving 14 bases between the germline ends. The CDR3 DNA is TGTGCCAGCAGTGAAATTAGAGGGGGTAGTGAGCAGTTCTTC. Amino acids: CASSEIRGGSEQFF.

J is TRBJ2-1 and V is TRBV6-5, with 9 bases aligning to TRBD2. The CDR3 is 13 residues long. V shed 8 bases, J shed 5 bases, and the junction held 4 bases outside the gene matches. Germline values: CDR1 MNHEY, CDR2 SVGAGI. The CDR3 region is CASVASGDNEQFF. CDR3 sequence (DNA): TGTGCCAGCGTGGCTAGCGGGGACAATGAGCAGTTCTTC.

This rearrangement joins TRBV5-4 to TRBJ1-6; 7 bases match TRBD1. J lost 6 bases, V lost 0 bases, and 6 bases had no gene match. The CDR3 loop spans 16 amino acids. CDR1 is SGHNT and CDR2 is YYREEE in the germline V gene (reference sequence). CDR3 sequence reads: CASSLGAGGTNSPLHF. In DNA form, the CDR3 reads TGTGCCAGCAGCTTGGGAGCAGGGGGGACTAATTCACCCCTCCACTTT.

In nucleotides, the CDR3 is TGTGCCAGCAGTATGACCGGGACTAGTCTCATGGAGACCCAGTACTTC. Residues: CASSMTGTSLMETQYF. The chain carries TRBV6-4 and TRBJ2-5; 8 positions agree with TRBD2. J gave up 5 bases and V 5 bases, and 13 bases lay outside the gene matches. The germline V gene encodes CDR1 MRHNA and CDR2 SNTAGT. CDR3 size: 16 residues.

The V call is TRBV10-3, the J call TRBJ1-2, with D tentatively TRBD1 (5 bases). V was trimmed by 4 bases and J by 1 base, leaving 7 bases between them. This CDR3 comprises 13 residues. Germline assignment: CDR1 ENHRY and CDR2 SYGVKD. The DNA for the CDR3 is TGTGCCATCAGTGGACAGCATAACTATGGCTACACCTTC. Its translation is CAISGQHNYGYTF.

CDR3 loop: CASRLWPGQGYTF. As DNA, the CDR3 is TGCGCCAGCAGACTTTGGCCAGGACAAGGCTACACCTTC. V gene TRBV4-1 combines with J gene TRBJ1-2; D is possibly TRBD1 (5 bases). Germline CDR1 MGHRA, CDR2 YSYEKL. Trimming left V 6 bases short and J 8 bases short, with 16 bases between. This CDR3 has 13 residues.

This sequence joins TRBV7-6 and TRBJ1-5; D is unclear. Germline loops: CDR1 SGHVS, CDR2 FNYEAQ. V was shortened by 3 bases and J by 5 bases, with 11 bases between the two germline ends. The length of the CDR3 is 14 residues. CDR3: CASSLSRADQPQHF. CDR3 DNA sequence: TGTGCCAGCAGCTTGTCGAGGGCGGATCAGCCCCAGCATTTT.

CDR3 nucleotides: TGTGCCAGCAGCTTAAACAGGGGAGGTGGCTACACCTTC. The encoded protein is CASSLNRGGGYTF. The chain couples TRBV7-2 to TRBJ1-2; TRBD1 matches at 7 bases. The CDR3 contains 13 residues. Germline V CDR1 and CDR2: SGHTA, FQGNSA. Losses at the gene ends were 2 bases for V and 7 bases for J; bases not matched to a gene: 4.

The genes are TRBV7-7 and TRBJ1-2; 7 bases are shared with TRBD1. Germline V CDR1 and CDR2: SSHAT, FNYEAQ (reference sequence). The CDR3 covers 15 residues. The ends lost 5 bases at V and 6 bases at J; junction bases unmatched: 12. This CDR3 reads CASSPWRGGRNGYTF. Written as DNA, the CDR3 is TGTGCCAGCAGCCCCTGGCGAGGGGGCAGGAATGGCTACACCTTC. Combining the CDR3 with reference TRBV7-7 and TRBJ1-2 gives the whole variable domain GAGVSQSPRYKVTKRGQDVTLRCDPISSHATLYWYQQALGQGPEFLTYFNYEAQPDKSGLPSDRFSAERPEGSISTLTIQRTEQRDSAMYRCASSPWRGGRNGYTFGSGTRLTVV.

This chain connects TRBV7-6 to TRBJ2-7; 13 nucleotides agree with TRBD2. Germline lookup yields CDR1 SGHVS and CDR2 FNYEAQ. J gave up 1 base and V 6 bases, and 9 bases lay outside the gene matches. The CDR3 covers 17 residues. The CDR3 loop is CASSPGLAGEVSYEQYF. The CDR3 DNA sequence: TGTGCCAGCAGTCCCGGACTAGCGGGAGAGGTATCCTACGAGCAGTACTTC.

This rearrangement joins TRBV19 to TRBJ1-1; D gene ambiguous. V dropped 6 bases and J dropped 4 bases, with 15 bases sitting between them. There are 14 residues in the CDR3. The germline gives CDR1 LNHDA, CDR2 SQIVND (reference sequence). The CDR3 nucleotides read TGTGCCAGTAGCCTCATGACGGGGTTCACTGAAGCTTTCTTT. Translation: CASSLMTGFTEAFF.

V usage is TRBV4-3 and J usage is TRBJ2-6, with 7 bases aligning to TRBD1. This CDR3 region has 17 residues. The germline V gene has CDR1 LGHNA and CDR2 YSLEER. The J segment lost 3 bases and the V segment lost 5 bases, leaving 10 bases of the junction unmatched. The CDR3 region has the DNA TGCGCCAGCAGCAGGACAGGCACGAGGGGTGGGGCCAACGTCCTGACTTTC. As protein: CASSRTGTRGGANVLTF.

This rearrangement joins TRBV5-6 to TRBJ2-7, with D perhaps matching TRBD2 (6 bases). This CDR3 has 15 residues. Germline loops: CDR1 SGHDT, CDR2 YYEEEE. The germline V and J ends were trimmed by 2 bases and 5 bases, with 17 bases remaining between them. CDR3 amino acids: CASSFPRGLVDEQYF. CDR3 nucleotides: TGTGCCAGCAGCTTCCCCCGGGGGTTGGTGGACGAGCAGTACTTC. Looking up the rest from reference TRBV5-6 and TRBJ2-7 gives the full variable domain: DAGVTQSPTHLIKTRGQQVTLRCSPKSGHDTVSWYQQALGQGPQFIFQYYEEEERQRGNFPDRFSGHQFPNYSSELNVNALLLGDSALYLCASSFPRGLVDEQYFGPGTRLTVT.

The rearrangement links TRBV6-4 to TRBJ2-3; D might be TRBD1 (6 bases). Germline CDR1 is MRHNA and CDR2 is SNTAGT. The CDR3 totals 14 residues. V lost 2 bases and J 3 bases, leaving 9 bases between the germline ends. The CDR3 is CASSDRGITDTQYF. CDR3 in DNA: TGTGCCAGCAGTGACAGGGGGATAACAGATACGCAGTATTTT.

This clone was recorded a few times. The V gene is TRBV6-4, the J gene TRBJ2-1, with 10 bases fitting TRBD2. J was trimmed by 5 bases and V by 4 bases; bases with no gene match: 5. This CDR3 contains 15 residues. Germline CDR1 reads MRHNA; CDR2 reads SNTAGT. The DNA of the CDR3 is TGTGCCAGCAGTGTGGAACTAGCGGGAAACAATGAGCAGTTCTTC. Translated, it gives CASSVELAGNNEQFF.

The CDR3 coding sequence is TGTGCCAGCAGCTTAATGGGGGCTCGACAGGGGGTACGAGACACCATATATTTT. This sequence encodes CASSLMGARQGVRDTIYF. The rearrangement uses TRBV7-8 and TRBJ1-3; 9 nucleotides align to TRBD1. The germline V gene encodes CDR1 SGHVS and CDR2 FQNEAQ. V was clipped by 2 bases and J by 8 bases; unmatched bases: 16. This CDR3 spans 18 amino acids.

The J gene is TRBJ1-1, the V gene TRBV16; 9 nucleotides agree with TRBD1. V lost 4 bases to trimming and J lost 5 bases; unmatched junction nucleotides: 11. The CDR3 has 16 amino acids. Germline lookup yields CDR1 KGHSY and CDR2 FQNENV. The CDR3: CASSPTSQGAYTEAFF. DNA for the CDR3: TGTGCCAGCAGCCCTACTTCACAGGGGGCGTATACTGAAGCTTTCTTT. Together with reference TRBV16 and TRBJ1-1, the CDR3 gives the full variable domain: GEEVAQTPKHLVRGEGQKAKLYCAPIKGHSYVFWYQQVLKNEFKFLISFQNENVFDETGMPKERFSAKCLPNSPCSLEIQATKLEDSAVYFCASSPTSQGAYTEAFFGQGTRLTVV.

The chain combines TRBV28 with TRBJ2-7; D not resolved. The length of the CDR3 is 12 residues. The V end was cut by 8 bases, the J end by 2 bases, with 10 bases between. Germline V lookup: CDR1 MDHEN, CDR2 SYDVKM. As DNA, the CDR3 is TGTGCCAGCCAGATCCCTCCCTACGAGCAGTACTTC. Encoded protein: CASQIPPYEQYF.

This sequence joins TRBV7-7 and TRBJ2-5; D ambiguous. The V end was cut by 4 bases, the J end by 5 bases, with 17 bases between. CDR3 size: 15 residues. In germline, CDR1 is SSHAT, CDR2 FNYEAQ (reference sequence). The chain's CDR3 is CASSWNLGSGETQYF. The CDR3, as DNA: TGTGCCAGCAGCTGGAACCTGGGTTCCGGGGAGACCCAGTACTTC.

The chain is built from TRBV5-6 and TRBJ1-1; D remains unclear. CDR3 length equals 11 residues. Germline V CDR1 and CDR2: SGHDT, YYEEEE. Trimming pared 4 bases from V and 2 bases from J, leaving 3 bases between. CDR3 sequence: CASSLNTEAFF. The CDR3 coding sequence is TGTGCCAGCAGCCTAAACACTGAAGCTTTCTTT. The whole variable domain, filled in from reference TRBV5-6 and TRBJ1-1, reads DAGVTQSPTHLIKTRGQQVTLRCSPKSGHDTVSWYQQALGQGPQFIFQYYEEEERQRGNFPDRFSGHQFPNYSSELNVNALLLGDSALYLCASSLNTEAFFGQGTRLTVV.

V usage is TRBV29-1 and J usage is TRBJ2-1; TRBD2 aligns across 13 bases. The CDR3 contains 15 residues. Germline-derived CDR1 and CDR2 are SQVTM and ANQGSEA. V lost 4 bases to trimming and J lost 7 bases; unmatched junction nucleotides: 7. The CDR3 bases are TGCAGCGTTGGCCCGACTAGCGGGAGGTTTAATGAGCAGTTCTTC. Translated: CSVGPTSGRFNEQFF.